This is a list of T cell receptor beta chains from one sample in a study of blood T cell repertoires in COVID-19. The assay was immunoSEQ multiplex PCR, and TCRdb's table has in-frame clones only and misses some. The data hold roughly 250,000 clones, with about 86% observed a single time. The sample consisted of peripheral blood. All receptors derive from a woman of 80 years or more with acute or convalescent COVID-19. Both conserved end residues are part of each CDR3.

>TRBJ1-5|11|TRBV5-6
CASSLGATEHF
>TRBJ2-7|14|TRBV9
CASSPSGGSYEQYF
>TRBJ2-7|14|TRBV5-4
CASSPGTGGYEQYF
>TRBJ1-5|13|TRBV6-5
CASTQGSNQPQHF
>TRBJ2-7|20|TRBV4-1
CASSQERTLTGTGASYEQYF
>TRBJ1-2|15|TRBV18
CASSQDRVYGYGYTF
>TRBJ1-5|13|TRBV7-9
CASSLDLVPPQHF
>TRBJ2-1|13|TRBV11-2
CASSNGLAYEQFF
>TRBJ2-7|14|TRBV6-5
CASMGTSGGYEQYF
>TRBJ2-5|16|TRBV10-3
CAISPGTSNYQETQYF
>TRBJ2-2|12|TRBV18
CASSPRDGELFF
>TRBJ1-5|14|TRBV18
CASSPGTGNQPQHF
>TRBJ2-7|17|TRBV28
CASSLGRVGQGAYEQYF
>TRBJ1-6|15|TRBV10-3
CAISVGQGVNSPLHF
>TRBJ2-5|18|TRBV7-2
CASSLEGINEYPQETQYF
>TRBJ2-2|17|TRBV11-2
CASSLDPAGPATGELFF
>TRBJ1-5|18|TRBV10-3
CAIIGRESEAPSNQPQHF
>TRBJ2-3|15|TRBV29-1
CSVGASGGITDTQYF
>TRBJ1-4|12|TRBV3-1/TRBV3-2
CASSQDDEKLFF
>TRBJ1-4|16|TRBV2
CASSSYRQGLGEKLFF
>TRBJ1-2|12|TRBV14
CASSRDRGGYTF
>TRBJ1-4|14|TRBV5-8
CASSFRGLNEKLFF
>TRBJ1-1|12|TRBV7-9
CASSFRPPQAFF
>TRBJ2-7|17|TRBV5-3
CARSLDDRRDASGRQYF
>TRBJ2-3|17|TRBV3-1/TRBV3-2
CASSQDLRAGGTDTQYF
>TRBJ2-5|16|TRBV2
CASSEGASGGAETQYF
>TRBJ1-3|14|TRBV5-6
CASSLVEGGNTIYF
>TRBJ1-5|16|TRBV6-2/TRBV6-3
CASSPISGGSNQPQHF
>TRBJ2-1|15|TRBV4-1
CASSQLPGSYNEQFF
>TRBJ1-5|15|TRBV18
CASSPPGRVGQPQHF
>TRBJ1-2|14|TRBV5-5
CASSLQGGAYGYTF
>TRBJ1-5|13|TRBV6-1
CASSEDRGQPQHF
>TRBJ2-7|15|TRBV19
CASSTNGGVSYEQYF
>TRBJ1-2|12|TRBV5-1
CASSSQGYGYTF
>TRBJ2-3|18|TRBV11-2
CASSLAGGVPKHTDTQYF
>TRBJ2-1|15|TRBV29-1
CSVGRGRGGENEQFF
>TRBJ1-1|11|TRBV6-1
CASSEAPGAFF
>TRBJ2-3|13|TRBV10-3
CAISRSGEDTQYF
>TRBJ1-1|14|TRBV5-5
CASSRDRGNTEAFF
>TRBJ1-1|15|TRBV15
CATSRSQGMNTEAFF
>TRBJ2-2|15|TRBV27
CASSKWTANTGELFF
>TRBJ2-3|14|TRBV27
CASSQWGGSDTQYF